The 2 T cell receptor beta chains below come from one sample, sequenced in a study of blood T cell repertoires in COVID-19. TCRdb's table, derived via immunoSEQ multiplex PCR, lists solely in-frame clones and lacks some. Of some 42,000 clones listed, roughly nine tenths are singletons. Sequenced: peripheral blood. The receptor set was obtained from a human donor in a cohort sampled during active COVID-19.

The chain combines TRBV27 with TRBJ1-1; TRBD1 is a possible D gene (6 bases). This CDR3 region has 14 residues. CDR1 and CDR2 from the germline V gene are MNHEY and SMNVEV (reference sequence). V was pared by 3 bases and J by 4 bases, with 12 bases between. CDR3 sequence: CASSFSGAGTEAFF. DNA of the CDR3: TGTGCCAGCAGTTTTTCAGGGGCAGGCACTGAAGCTTTCTTT.

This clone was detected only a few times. This chain's CDR3 is CASSHGTGSTSGYTF. As DNA, the CDR3 is TGTGCCAGCAGCCATGGGACCGGGAGTACCTCGGGCTACACCTTC. The genes are TRBV4-2 and TRBJ1-2, with D maybe TRBD1 (5 bases). Germline V gives CDR1 LGHNA, CDR2 YNFKEQ. V was trimmed by 3 bases and J by 8 bases, leaving 19 bases between them. The CDR3 has 15 residues.